Listed here are 20 T cell receptor beta chains from one sample, sequenced in a study of radiotherapy plus CTLA-4 blockade in lung cancer. Sequencing was performed with immunoSEQ multiplex PCR; in TCRdb, only in-frame clones are kept and a portion is missing. The table includes 45,000 or so clones, approximately 91% detected once. The specimen was peripheral blood, collected from a patient treated with radiotherapy plus ipilimumab. These TCRs come from a human donor with non-small cell lung cancer whose response to radiotherapy plus ipilimumab could not be evaluated.

The rearrangement links TRBV5-8 to TRBJ2-7, with D tentatively TRBD1 (5 bases). The CDR3 has 15 residues. V shed 1 base and J shed 2 bases, with 13 bases lying between them. Germline CDR1 SGHTS, CDR2 YDEGEE. The CDR3 is CASSLQQATTYEQYF. CDR3 DNA sequence: TGTGCCAGCAGCTTGCAACAGGCAACGACCTACGAGCAGTACTTC.

V gene TRBV18 combines with J gene TRBJ2-5, with D possibly TRBD2 on 6 matching bases. The CDR3 is 14 amino acids. In germline, CDR1 is KGHSH, CDR2 LQKENI. The V end lost 2 bases, the J end lost 1 base, and 8 bases lay between the germline ends. The DNA for the CDR3 is TGTGCCAGCTCACCAAGGAGGGTCCAAGAGACCCAGTACTTC. As protein: CASSPRRVQETQYF.

The rearrangement uses TRBV5-5 and TRBJ1-2, with D possibly TRBD1 on 5 matching bases. CDR1 is SGHKS and CDR2 is YYEKEE in the germline V gene (reference sequence). The germline V and J ends were trimmed by 4 bases and 0 bases, with 19 bases remaining between them. This CDR3 spans 17 amino acids. The CDR3 here is CASSPAVTGGTNYGYTF. Written as DNA, the CDR3 is TGTGCCAGCAGCCCAGCCGTAACTGGGGGGACTAACTATGGCTACACCTTC.

This chain uses TRBV5-1 with TRBJ1-5; 11 bases line up with TRBD1. The CDR3 has 15 residues. In germline, CDR1 is SGHRS, CDR2 YFSETQ. J lost 6 bases, V lost 0 bases, and 2 bases had no gene match. CDR3 sequence (DNA): TGCGCCAGCAGCTTGGACGGACAGGGGGCTCAGCCCCAGCATTTT. Translation gives CASSLDGQGAQPQHF.

The genes are TRBV28 and TRBJ2-3, with D tentatively TRBD2 (6 bases). Germline V gene lookup returns CDR1 MDHEN and CDR2 SYDVKM. V lost 6 bases, J lost 8 bases, and 15 bases lay in between. CDR3 length equals 13 residues. CDR3 residues: CASSRDSQRTQYF. The CDR3, as DNA: TGTGCCAGCAGCCGGGACTCCCAGCGTACGCAGTATTTT.

Here the CDR3 DNA reads TGTGCCAGCAGCCCGTCTAGCGGGCCAAGCTCCTACGAGCAGTACTTC. It is translated as CASSPSSGPSSYEQYF. This chain links TRBV9 with TRBJ2-7; 8 bases are shared with TRBD2. From germline, CDR1 is SGDLS and CDR2 YYNGEE. V shed 4 bases and J 0 bases; nucleotides not matched to a gene: 9. The CDR3 length is 16 residues.

Only one count was recorded for this clone. This rearrangement joins TRBV6-6 to TRBJ1-6; no firm D call. In germline, CDR1 is MNHNY, CDR2 SVGAGI (reference sequence). Trimming removed 5 bases from V and 10 bases from J, with 18 bases in between. This CDR3 region has 15 residues. The CDR3: CASSTSNTEASPLHF. CDR3 bases: TGTGCCAGCAGTACCTCGAACACGGAGGCATCACCCCTCCACTTT.

The chain is built from TRBV30 and TRBJ1-6; D is unclear. The CDR3 spans 15 residues. Trimming removed 0 bases at V and 6 bases at J, with 12 bases between. CDR1 is GTSNPN, CDR2 SVGIG, per germline (reference sequence). The CDR3 protein is CAWSVPGGPNSPLHF. CDR3 nucleotide sequence: TGTGCCTGGAGTGTACCGGGAGGGCCTAATTCACCCCTCCACTTT.

V gene TRBV7-2 combines with J gene TRBJ2-5; perhaps TRBD2 as D (5 bases). V gave up 3 bases and J gave up 4 bases, with 12 bases separating them. Germline-derived CDR1 and CDR2 are SGHTA and FQGNSA. The CDR3 loop spans 14 amino acids. CDR3 amino acids: CASSLSGVIETQYF. In DNA form, the CDR3 reads TGTGCCAGCAGCTTGAGCGGAGTCATAGAGACCCAGTACTTC.

The rearrangement uses TRBV7-8 and TRBJ2-5; 8 nucleotides line up with TRBD1. This CDR3 region has 15 residues. Trimming at V came to 5 bases and at J to 4 bases, leaving 9 bases not matched to a gene. Germline CDR1 is SGHVS and CDR2 is FQNEAQ. The CDR3 DNA sequence: TGTGCCAGCAGCGAAACAGGGGGTTATCGAGAGACCCAGTACTTC. Encoded protein: CASSETGGYRETQYF.

The chain uses TRBV7-9 and TRBJ2-7, with D uncertain. Trimming removed 2 bases from V and 6 bases from J, with 5 bases in between. The CDR3 runs to 11 residues. Germline assignment: CDR1 SEHNR and CDR2 FQNEAQ (reference sequence). CDR3 bases: TGTGCCAGCAGCTTATACGGCGAGCAGTACTTC. It is translated as CASSLYGEQYF.

This clone was seen a handful of times. This chain uses TRBV30 with TRBJ2-7; D may be TRBD1 (5 bases). CDR3 length: 13 amino acids. The V and J ends lost 0 bases and 7 bases respectively, with 13 bases between them. Germline loops: CDR1 GTSNPN, CDR2 SVGIG (reference sequence). The DNA for the CDR3 is TGTGCCTGGAGTGTAAAAGGGGCGTTGGAGCAGTACTTC. Protein product: CAWSVKGALEQYF.

This clone occurred a few times. The CDR3 region has the DNA TGCGCCAGCAGCCAAGACCTCGGACAGGGGCCTCCAGGGTATGGCTACACCTTC. This gives the protein CASSQDLGQGPPGYGYTF. This chain links TRBV4-3 with TRBJ1-2; TRBD1 agrees at 9 bases. The CDR3 runs 18 residues. Germline lookup yields CDR1 LGHNA and CDR2 YSLEER. The ends lost 0 bases at V and 5 bases at J; junction bases unmatched: 13.

The chain uses TRBV4-1 and TRBJ2-4; TRBD1 agrees at 7 bases. Germline CDR1 MGHRA, CDR2 YSYEKL. J was trimmed by 6 bases and V by 0 bases; bases with no gene match: 2. The CDR3 covers 14 residues. The CDR3 protein is CASSQDAGGNIQYF. The CDR3 DNA reads as TGCGCCAGCAGCCAAGATGCAGGGGGAAACATTCAGTACTTC.

In this sample, this clone turned up once. The rearrangement uses TRBV9 and TRBJ2-1; 13 nucleotides agree with TRBD2. Germline V gene sequence: CDR1 SGDLS, CDR2 YYNGEE. The CDR3 has 16 amino acids. V shed 3 bases and J 8 bases; nucleotides not matched to a gene: 8. The CDR3 DNA follows: TGTGCCAGCAGCGGCACTAGCGGGGGGGCGGGCGATGAGCAGTTCTTC. Protein product: CASSGTSGGAGDEQFF.

The chain recombines TRBV19 with TRBJ2-1, with 10 bases lining up with TRBD2. The CDR3 length is 16 residues. V was clipped by 3 bases and J by 3 bases; unmatched bases: 5. Germline loops: CDR1 LNHDA, CDR2 SQIVND (reference sequence). The CDR3, as DNA: TGTGCCAGTAGTATTGCTAGCGGGGGCAACTACAATGAGCAGTTCTTC. As protein: CASSIASGGNYNEQFF. Drawing the rest from reference TRBV19 and TRBJ2-1, the complete variable domain is DGGITQSPKYLFRKEGQNVTLSCEQNLNHDAMYWYRQDPGQGLRLIYYSQIVNDFQKGDIAEGYSVSREKKESFPLTVTSAQKNPTAFYLCASSIASGGNYNEQFFGPGTRLTVL.

This chain connects TRBV7-8 to TRBJ1-4; no definite D call. The CDR3 totals 13 residues. Germline V gives CDR1 SGHVS, CDR2 FQNEAQ. Trimming took 0 bases from V and 6 from J, leaving 5 bases between them. The CDR3 region is CASSLAEDEKLFF. The CDR3 coding sequence is TGTGCCAGCAGCTTAGCGGAGGATGAAAAACTGTTTTTT.

The rearrangement joins TRBV19 to TRBJ1-3; the match to TRBD1 covers 7 bases. Germline lookup yields CDR1 LNHDA and CDR2 SQIVND (reference sequence). The length of the CDR3 is 15 residues. The ends lost 7 bases at V and 3 bases at J; junction bases unmatched: 9. CDR3 protein: CASTRDRAYGNTIYF. The CDR3 region has the DNA TGTGCCAGTACGCGAGACAGGGCATATGGAAACACCATATATTTT.

The rearrangement joins TRBV6-1 to TRBJ2-7; no firm D call. This CDR3 is 11 amino acids long. The germline V gene has CDR1 MNHNS and CDR2 SASEGT. Trimming took off 5 bases at V and 3 bases at J, with 5 bases between the two ends. The CDR3 sequence: CASSLYYEQYF. CDR3 DNA sequence: TGTGCCAGCAGTTTATACTACGAGCAGTACTTC.

The V gene is TRBV18, the J gene TRBJ2-5; 8 bases match TRBD2. Germline V gene sequence: CDR1 KGHSH, CDR2 LQKENI. Trimming took 3 bases from V and 2 from J; bases not matched to a gene: 2. This CDR3 comprises 14 residues. CDR3 sequence reads: CASSPGTRQETQYF. The CDR3 DNA reads as TGTGCCAGCTCACCCGGGACTAGGCAAGAGACCCAGTACTTC.